This TCR beta chain was found in a study of OX40 agonist ivuxolimab in advanced cancers. Turning to the study itself: Intravenous ivuxolimab was administered to patients every 2 weeks at 0.01 to 10 mg/kg. One patient with hepatocellular carcinoma and two with cutaneous melanoma, three in all, had partial responses.

The method was immunoSEQ multiplex PCR; TCRdb's version includes in-frame clones alone and lacks a portion of them. The sample carries approximately 84,000 clones, roughly 82% recorded once. Patients were ineligible given autoimmune disease history or systemic immunosuppression. The sampling schedule covered blood at baseline, cycle 4 day 1, and cycle 7 day 1. This receptor was taken from an adult with an advanced solid tumor such as melanoma, head and neck, liver or kidney cancer. The sequences come from CD4+ or CD8+ T cells sorted from blood, collected in a trial of the OX40 agonist ivuxolimab.

In nucleotides, the CDR3 is TGTGCCAGCAGTTACTTAATATGGACACTGTACGAGCAGTACGTC. Protein product: CASSYLIWTLYEQYV. V usage is TRBV6-6 and J usage is TRBJ2-7, with a weak D call TRBD1 (5 bases). The CDR3 runs 15 residues. V lost 1 base and J 4 bases, leaving 14 bases between the germline ends. In germline, CDR1 is MNHNY, CDR2 SVGAGI (reference sequence).